The 30 T cell receptor beta chains below come from one sample, sequenced in a study of T-cell memory formation after mild COVID-19. TCRdb reprocessed the 5' RACE reads with MiXCR, giving one entry per CDR3 protein. This sample yields around 440,000 distinct CDR3 sequences, of which 15% to 20% are seen a single time; more than 9% belongs to the top ten. Sequencing was performed on PBMCs or a T cell subset sorted from them (not recorded which). These receptors all come from an adult woman who had mild COVID-19 (a few samples of this study predate the infection). Cell type and time point are not known.

The V gene is TRBV6-1, the J gene TRBJ2-1; 9 bases agree with TRBD2. CDR1 and CDR2 (germline): MNHNS, SASEGT. The CDR3 sequence is 15 residues long. With V trimmed by 4 bases and J by 4 bases, 5 bases remained unmatched. CDR3 region: CASSGGRAGYNEQFF. The CDR3 coding sequence is TGTGCCAGCAGTGGCGGGAGGGCCGGTTACAATGAGCAGTTCTTC.

This clonotype was observed a few times. The chain has TRBV4-3 and TRBJ2-2; TRBD2 aligns across 13 bases. This CDR3 is built from 15 residues. The germline gives CDR1 LGHNA, CDR2 YSLEER. V lost 3 bases and J lost 7; bases outside the gene matches: 2. This chain's CDR3 is CASSHGLAGVGELFF. The CDR3 DNA sequence: TGCGCCAGCAGCCACGGACTAGCGGGAGTCGGGGAGCTGTTTTTT.

This clonotype was found a few times. The gene calls are TRBV7-2 and TRBJ1-1; D perhaps matches TRBD1 (5 bases). The CDR3 is made up of 15 amino acids. From germline, CDR1 is SGHTA and CDR2 FQGNSA. The germline V and J ends were trimmed by 4 bases and 0 bases, with 12 bases remaining between them. CDR3: CASSSPGRVNTEAFF. For the CDR3, the DNA is TGTGCCAGCAGCTCGCCGGGCAGGGTGAACACTGAAGCTTTCTTT.

Many counts were recorded for this clonotype. The rearrangement uses TRBV7-9 and TRBJ2-5; unclear D gene. V dropped 4 bases and J dropped 4 bases, with 10 bases sitting between them. CDR1 is SEHNR, CDR2 FQNEAQ, per germline (reference sequence). The CDR3 has 13 amino acids. The CDR3 spells CASSSVRTETQYF. The DNA of the CDR3 is TGTGCCAGCAGCTCCGTGAGAACAGAGACCCAGTACTTC.

This clonotype has ten or more counts. The rearrangement links TRBV6-2 or TRBV6-3 to TRBJ1-1; D possibly corresponds to TRBD1 (5 bases). CDR1 is MNHEY and CDR2 is SVGEGT in the germline V gene. The CDR3 runs 15 residues. V was clipped by 6 bases and J by 1 base, with 15 bases between them. For the CDR3, the DNA is TGTGCCAGCAGCCCAGCCAGGGTCAAGAACACTGAAGCTTTCTTT. Translating it yields CASSPARVKNTEAFF.

The sample holds a few counts of this clonotype. This chain uses TRBV5-1 with TRBJ1-6, with D possibly matching TRBD1 (6 bases). V lost 4 bases and J 7 bases, leaving 15 bases between the germline ends. The CDR3 contains 15 residues. Per the germline V gene, CDR1 is SGHRS and CDR2 is YFSETQ. The CDR3 here is CASSPSGGGNSPLHF. The CDR3 nucleotides read TGCGCCAGCAGCCCGTCGGGGGGCGGGAATTCACCCCTCCACTTT.

This clonotype came up a few times. The chain has TRBV11-2 and TRBJ2-2; D is ambiguous. This CDR3 has 16 residues. The V end was cut by 1 base, the J end by 0 bases, with 9 bases between. The germline V gene encodes CDR1 SGHAT and CDR2 FQNNGV. The CDR3 DNA reads TGTGCCAGCAGCTTAGGATATATGGCGAACACCGGGGAGCTGTTTTTT. This codes for CASSLGYMANTGELFF.

The chain combines TRBV9 with TRBJ1-2; D gene unclear. Trimming stripped 1 base from V and 4 bases from J, with 8 bases between. This CDR3 has 13 amino acids. The germline V gene has CDR1 SGDLS and CDR2 YYNGEE. In nucleotides, the CDR3 is TGTGCCAGCAGCGTATTGGATGGCTATGGCTACACCTTC. It encodes CASSVLDGYGYTF. Supplemented by reference TRBV9 and TRBJ1-2, the full variable domain reads DSGVTQTPKHLITATGQRVTLRCSPRSGDLSVYWYQQSLDQGLQFLIQYYNGEERAKGNILERFSAQQFPDLHSELNLSSLELGDSALYFCASSVLDGYGYTFGSGTRLTVV.

This clonotype was picked up a small number of times. V is TRBV9 and J is TRBJ2-2; D may be TRBD1 or TRBD2 (6 bases each). The CDR3 runs 15 residues. Germline CDR1 is SGDLS and CDR2 is YYNGEE. The V end lost 2 bases, the J end lost 4 bases, and 12 bases lay between the germline ends. The CDR3 nucleotides are TGTGCCAGCAGCGTGACACAGGGAGGCACCGGGGAGCTGTTTTTT. Its protein is CASSVTQGGTGELFF.

This clonotype occurred a few times. The V gene is TRBV20-1, the J gene TRBJ2-5; 9 bases map to TRBD2. The CDR3 sequence is 13 residues long. Germline V gives CDR1 DFQATT, CDR2 SNEGSKA (reference sequence). Trimming removed 2 bases from V and 2 bases from J; junction bases left unmatched: 0. CDR3 DNA sequence: TGCAGTGCTAGACTAGCGGGGCAAGAGACCCAGTACTTC. It translates to CSARLAGQETQYF.

The chain couples TRBV6-1 to TRBJ2-5, with D hard to call. This CDR3 is built from 12 residues. Germline V gene sequence: CDR1 MNHNS, CDR2 SASEGT. Trimming left V 3 bases short and J 13 bases short, with 15 bases between. The DNA of the CDR3 is TGTGCCAGCAGTGATCAGTCGGCCTACTTGTACTTC. This translates into CASSDQSAYLYF.

Concerning this clonotype itself: Since no conserved phenylalanine or tryptophan closes the CDR3, a read error is the likely cause. The chain joins TRBV20-1 to TRBJ2-1; TRBD2 agrees at 10 bases. CDR3 length equals 14 residues. Germline V gene sequence: CDR1 DFQATT, CDR2 SNEGSKA (reference sequence). The V and J ends lost 3 bases and 7 bases, in that order; junction bases with no gene match: 6. CDR3 sequence: CSASPAGGPNEQFL. The CDR3, as DNA: TGCAGTGCTAGTCCAGCGGGAGGGCCAAATGAGCAGTTCTTA.

This clonotype was detected a few times. The V gene is TRBV6-5, the J gene TRBJ1-5; TRBD1 might be the D (5 bases). This CDR3 has 14 amino acids. Germline loops: CDR1 MNHEY, CDR2 SVGAGI. Trimming removed 5 bases from V and 7 bases from J, with 15 bases in between. The CDR3 sequence: CASSNRGDRQPQHF. In DNA form, the CDR3 reads TGTGCCAGCAGTAACCGGGGGGACCGACAGCCCCAGCATTTT.

A few counts support this clonotype. The rearrangement links TRBV5-8 to TRBJ2-3; D is tentatively TRBD1 or TRBD2 (6 bases each). The CDR3 totals 13 residues. Germline V CDR1 and CDR2: SGHTS, YDEGEE. Here the CDR3 reads CVNGGPDTDTQYF. The CDR3 nucleotides are TGTGTAAATGGGGGGCCCGACACAGATACGCAGTATTTT. Drawing the rest from reference TRBV5-8 and TRBJ2-3, the complete variable domain is EAGVTQSPTHLIKTRGQQATLRCSPISGHTSVYWYQQALGLGLQFLLWYDEGEERNRGNFPPRFSGRQFPNYSSELNVNALELEDSALYLCVNGGPDTDTQYFGPGTRLTVL.

The CDR3 region has the DNA TGTGCCAGCAGCGATCTAGCGGGGGGGCAGGGTACGCAGTATTTT. It is translated as CASSDLAGGQGTQYF. The chain uses TRBV5-6 and TRBJ2-3, with TRBD2 identical over 12 bases. V lost 4 bases, J lost 8 bases, and 8 bases stayed unmatched. Germline values: CDR1 SGHDT, CDR2 YYEEEE. This CDR3 is built from 15 residues.

This clonotype has only a few counts. The V and J genes are TRBV5-5 and TRBJ2-2, with TRBD2 as a possible D gene (5 bases). V was shortened by 4 bases and J by 6 bases, with 16 bases between the two germline ends. Germline V gene lookup returns CDR1 SGHKS and CDR2 YYEKEE (reference sequence). This CDR3 has 15 amino acids. The CDR3 DNA sequence: TGTGCCAGCAGCCTGGAGCGGAGGTCGGCCGGGGAGCTGTTTTTT. Its translation is CASSLERRSAGELFF.

This clonotype was detected ten times or more. The chain is built from TRBV7-3 and TRBJ2-5; 9 nucleotides agree with TRBD2. V lost 5 bases to trimming and J lost 5 bases; unmatched junction nucleotides: 6. Germline CDR1 and CDR2: SGHTA and FQGTGA. The CDR3 length is 14 residues. The CDR3 bases are TGTGCCAGCAGCCCCATGGCGGGGGGGGAGACCCAGTACTTC. This codes for CASSPMAGGETQYF.

The chain is built from TRBV18 and TRBJ1-1; D unclear. Trimming left V 3 bases short and J 1 base short, with 15 bases between. This CDR3 is 16 amino acids long. Germline V gene data show CDR1 as KGHSH and CDR2 as LQKENI. CDR3 DNA sequence: TGTGCCAGCTCACCCACCCGGACCTCGAAGAACACTGAAGCTTTCTTT. As protein: CASSPTRTSKNTEAFF.

This clonotype appeared once. The chain couples TRBV5-6 to TRBJ1-1, with a weak D call TRBD1 (5 bases). V was pared by 2 bases and J by 0 bases, with 8 bases between. Germline lookup yields CDR1 SGHDT and CDR2 YYEEEE. The CDR3 spans 14 residues. As DNA, the CDR3 is TGTGCCAGCAGCTTAGGACATATGAACACTGAAGCTTTCTTT. Its protein product is CASSLGHMNTEAFF.

This clonotype was detected only a few times. This chain links TRBV20-1 with TRBJ2-1; D unresolved. Germline CDR1 reads DFQATT; CDR2 reads SNEGSKA (reference sequence). This CDR3 has 11 residues. V was cut by 0 bases and J by 7 bases, with 4 bases left in between. The CDR3: CSARDKNEQFF. The CDR3 region has the DNA TGCAGTGCTAGAGATAAGAATGAGCAGTTCTTC.

CDR3 region: CSAPGLAGGIFTDTQYF. In DNA, the CDR3 is TGCAGTGCGCCGGGACTAGCGGGGGGCATCTTCACAGATACGCAGTATTTT. This chain joins TRBV20-1 and TRBJ2-3; 15 positions match TRBD2. V gave up 6 bases and J gave up 2 bases; unmatched junction bases: 9. CDR1 and CDR2 from the germline V gene are DFQATT and SNEGSKA (reference sequence). The CDR3 runs to 17 residues.

The V call is TRBV7-8, the J call TRBJ1-1; perhaps TRBD1 as D (6 bases). The CDR3 length is 14 residues. CDR1 and CDR2 from the germline V gene are SGHVS and FQNEAQ. V dropped 1 base and J dropped 4 bases, with 10 bases sitting between them. CDR3 in amino acids: CASSLVQGTTEAFF. CDR3 DNA: TGTGCCAGCAGCTTAGTCCAGGGGACCACTGAAGCTTTCTTT.

The V call is TRBV5-1, the J call TRBJ2-5; D gene unclear. The germline V gene encodes CDR1 SGHRS and CDR2 YFSETQ. V lost 5 bases and J 1 base, leaving 24 bases between the germline ends. The CDR3 extends over 18 amino acids. CDR3 in DNA: TGCGCCAGCAGATCAAACGGATATGTGGGGTCCGGCCAAGAGACCCAGTACTTC. Protein: CASRSNGYVGSGQETQYF.

The CDR3 spells CASSLIVNNEQFF. Here the CDR3 DNA reads TGTGCCAGCAGCTTGATCGTGAACAATGAGCAGTTCTTC. This chain links TRBV7-9 with TRBJ2-1; D is uncertain. Germline lookup yields CDR1 SEHNR and CDR2 FQNEAQ (reference sequence). This CDR3 is 13 amino acids long. Trimming left V 3 bases short and J 5 bases short, with 8 bases between. Full variable domain (rest looked up from reference TRBV7-9 and TRBJ2-1): DTGVSQNPRHKITKRGQNVTFRCDPISEHNRLYWYRQTLGQGPEFLTYFQNEAQLEKSRLLSDRFSAERPKGSFSTLEIQRTEQGDSAMYLCASSLIVNNEQFFGPGTRLTVL.

The chain links TRBV19 to TRBJ2-1; no clear D gene. The CDR3 covers 12 residues. V lost 3 bases to trimming and J lost 6 bases, with 6 bases between them. The germline V gene encodes CDR1 LNHDA and CDR2 SQIVND (reference sequence). The DNA of the CDR3 is TGTGCCAGTAGTATGGCGTCCAATGAGCAGTTCTTC. Residues: CASSMASNEQFF.

This clonotype has just a few counts. At one end the junction does not follow the germline gene, possibly because of a read error. The rearrangement uses TRBV7-2 and TRBJ2-5; D remains ambiguous. Per germline, CDR1 SGHTA and CDR2 FQGNSA. The CDR3 extends over 12 amino acids. CDR3 region: CASSLAGWGVVF. Written as DNA, the CDR3 is TGTGCCAGCAGCTTAGCAGGGTGGGGTGTAGTCTTC.

This clonotype appeared a few times. The V call is TRBV9, the J call TRBJ2-1, with D possibly TRBD1 on 6 matching bases. The CDR3 has 15 residues. The germline V gene has CDR1 SGDLS and CDR2 YYNGEE. The ends were cut back, 3 bases at V and 3 bases at J, with 13 bases in the middle. The CDR3 reads CASSAEGQNYNEQFF. CDR3 nucleotides: TGTGCCAGCAGCGCCGAAGGACAGAACTACAATGAGCAGTTCTTC.

V gene TRBV9 combines with J gene TRBJ2-5; the D gene is possibly TRBD1 (5 bases). Germline assignment: CDR1 SGDLS and CDR2 YYNGEE. This CDR3 spans 14 amino acids. Trimming shortened V by 2 bases and J by 5 bases, and 13 bases separated the two germline ends. The CDR3 nucleotides are TGTGCCAGCAGCGTCACAGGAGAGGAGGAGACCCAGTACTTC. Amino acid sequence: CASSVTGEEETQYF.

V and J are TRBV21-1 and TRBJ2-7; the table names TRBD1, a call not compared with the DNA. TRBV21-1 is a documented pseudogene. The CDR3 has 17 residues. CDR3 sequence (DNA): TGTGCCAGCAGCGACACCCCGCGACAGGGGATCTTCTACGAGCAGTACTTC. It yields the protein CASSDTPRQGIFYEQYF.

This chain joins TRBV6-2 or TRBV6-3 and TRBJ1-1; D may be TRBD1 (5 bases). V was cut by 6 bases and J by 0 bases, with 11 bases left in between. Germline CDR1 MNHEY, CDR2 SVGEGT. This CDR3 is 14 amino acids long. The DNA for the CDR3 is TGTGCCAGCAGATCACAGGAGATGAACACTGAAGCTTTCTTT. It encodes CASRSQEMNTEAFF.